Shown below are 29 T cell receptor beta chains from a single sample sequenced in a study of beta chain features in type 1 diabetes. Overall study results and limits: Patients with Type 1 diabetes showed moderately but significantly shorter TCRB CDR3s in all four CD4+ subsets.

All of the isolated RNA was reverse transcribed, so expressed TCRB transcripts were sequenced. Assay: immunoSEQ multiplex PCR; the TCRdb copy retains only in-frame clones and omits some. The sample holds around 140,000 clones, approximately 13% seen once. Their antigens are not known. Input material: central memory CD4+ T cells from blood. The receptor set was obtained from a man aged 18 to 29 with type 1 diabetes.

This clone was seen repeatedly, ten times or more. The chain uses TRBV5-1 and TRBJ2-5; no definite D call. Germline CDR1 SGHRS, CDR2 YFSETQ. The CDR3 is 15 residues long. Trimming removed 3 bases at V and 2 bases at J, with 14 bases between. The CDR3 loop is CASSSLGRSQETQYF. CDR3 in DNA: TGCGCCAGCAGCTCGCTGGGCAGGTCGCAAGAGACCCAGTACTTC.

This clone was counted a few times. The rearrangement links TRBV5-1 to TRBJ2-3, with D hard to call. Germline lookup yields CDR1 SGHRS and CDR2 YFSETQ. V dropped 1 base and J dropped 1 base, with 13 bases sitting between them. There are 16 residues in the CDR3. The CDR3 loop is CASSLKVRTGTDTQYF. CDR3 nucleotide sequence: TGCGCCAGCAGCTTGAAGGTTCGTACGGGCACAGATACGCAGTATTTT.

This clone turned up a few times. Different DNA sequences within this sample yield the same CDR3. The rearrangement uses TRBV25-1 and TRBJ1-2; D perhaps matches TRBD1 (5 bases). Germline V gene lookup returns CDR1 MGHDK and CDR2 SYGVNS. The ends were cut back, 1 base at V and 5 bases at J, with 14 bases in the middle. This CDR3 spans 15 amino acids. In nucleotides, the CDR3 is TGTGCCAGCAGTGAATCCAGGGAGCGTCGGTATGGCTACACCTTC. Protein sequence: CASSESRERRYGYTF.

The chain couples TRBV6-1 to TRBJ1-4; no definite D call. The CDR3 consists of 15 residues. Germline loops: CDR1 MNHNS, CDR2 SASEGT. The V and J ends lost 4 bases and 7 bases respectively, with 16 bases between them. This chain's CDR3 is CASSALGGIGEKLFF. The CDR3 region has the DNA TGTGCCAGCAGTGCGCTTGGAGGGATCGGTGAAAAACTGTTTTTT.

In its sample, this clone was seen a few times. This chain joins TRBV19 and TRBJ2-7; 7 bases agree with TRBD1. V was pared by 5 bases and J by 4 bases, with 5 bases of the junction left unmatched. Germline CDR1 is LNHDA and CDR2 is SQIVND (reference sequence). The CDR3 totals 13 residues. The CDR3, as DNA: TGTGCCAGTAGTCCGGGACAGCCATACGAGCAGTACTTC. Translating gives CASSPGQPYEQYF.

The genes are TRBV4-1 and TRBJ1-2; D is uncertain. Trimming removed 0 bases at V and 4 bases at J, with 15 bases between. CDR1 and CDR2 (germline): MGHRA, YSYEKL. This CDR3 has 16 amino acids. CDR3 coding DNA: TGCGCCAGCAGCCAAGATTTTCCATTTGGAGGCTATGGCTACACCTTC. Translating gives CASSQDFPFGGYGYTF.

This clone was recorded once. The CDR3 sequence is CAWSDNTDTQYF. The CDR3 DNA is TGTGCCTGGAGTGACAACACAGATACGCAGTATTTT. This rearrangement joins TRBV30 to TRBJ2-3, with no clear D. Trimming removed 1 base at V and 2 bases at J, with 4 bases between. This CDR3 is built from 12 residues. The germline V gene has CDR1 GTSNPN and CDR2 SVGIG (reference sequence).

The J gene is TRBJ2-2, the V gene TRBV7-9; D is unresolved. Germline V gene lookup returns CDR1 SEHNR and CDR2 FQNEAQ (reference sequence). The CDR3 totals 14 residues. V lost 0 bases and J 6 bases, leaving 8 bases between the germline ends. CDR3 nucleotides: TGTGCCAGCAGCTTAGCAGGGATGGCCGGGGAGCTGTTTTTT. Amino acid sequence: CASSLAGMAGELFF.

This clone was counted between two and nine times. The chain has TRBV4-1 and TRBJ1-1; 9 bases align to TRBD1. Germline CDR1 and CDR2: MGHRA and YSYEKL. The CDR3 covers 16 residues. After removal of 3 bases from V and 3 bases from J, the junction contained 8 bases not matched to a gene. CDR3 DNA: TGCGCCAGCAGCCAGGCGGGACAGGGTGGATACACTGAAGCTTTCTTT. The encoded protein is CASSQAGQGGYTEAFF.

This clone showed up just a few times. The CDR3 here is CAIRDRASNQPQHF. CDR3 nucleotide sequence: TGTGCCATCCGGGACAGGGCGAGCAATCAGCCCCAGCATTTT. V is TRBV9 and J is TRBJ1-5; 9 nucleotides match TRBD1. J was trimmed by 1 base and V by 9 bases; bases with no gene match: 5. Germline V gives CDR1 SGDLS, CDR2 YYNGEE. CDR3 length: 14 residues.

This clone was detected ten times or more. CDR3 sequence reads: CASSLGEQETQYF. CDR3 nucleotides: TGTGCCAGCTCACTGGGAGAACAAGAGACCCAGTACTTC. The chain uses TRBV18 and TRBJ2-5, with D possibly matching TRBD2 (5 bases). Germline-derived CDR1 and CDR2 are KGHSH and LQKENI. V lost 4 bases and J 2 bases, leaving 8 bases between the germline ends. This CDR3 region has 13 residues.

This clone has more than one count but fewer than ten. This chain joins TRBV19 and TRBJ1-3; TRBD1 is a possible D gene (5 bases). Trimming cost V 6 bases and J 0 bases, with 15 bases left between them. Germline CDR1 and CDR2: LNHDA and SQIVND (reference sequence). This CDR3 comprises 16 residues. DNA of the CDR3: TGTGCCAGTAGGCTACAGGCCGAGAGCTCTGGAAACACCATATATTTT. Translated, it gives CASRLQAESSGNTIYF.

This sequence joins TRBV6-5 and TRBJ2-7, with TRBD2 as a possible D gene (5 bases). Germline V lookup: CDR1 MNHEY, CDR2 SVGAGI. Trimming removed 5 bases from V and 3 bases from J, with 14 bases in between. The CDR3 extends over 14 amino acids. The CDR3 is CASSPPGGLYEQYF. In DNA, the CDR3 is TGTGCCAGCAGTCCCCCAGGAGGCCTCTACGAGCAGTACTTC.

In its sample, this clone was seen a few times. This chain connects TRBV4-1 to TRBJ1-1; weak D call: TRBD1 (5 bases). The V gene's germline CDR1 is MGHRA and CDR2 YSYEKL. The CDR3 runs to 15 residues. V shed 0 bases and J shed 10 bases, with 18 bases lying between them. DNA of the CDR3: TGCGCCAGCAGCCAAGAGGGGCAGGGTAGTTTCCGAGCTTTCTTT. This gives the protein CASSQEGQGSFRAFF.

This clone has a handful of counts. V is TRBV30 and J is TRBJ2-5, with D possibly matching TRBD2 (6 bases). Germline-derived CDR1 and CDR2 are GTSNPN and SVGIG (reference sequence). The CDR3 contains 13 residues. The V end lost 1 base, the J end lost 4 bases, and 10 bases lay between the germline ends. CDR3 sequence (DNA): TGTGCCTGGAGTGGTGCGGGACTAGAGACCCAGTACTTC. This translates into CAWSGAGLETQYF. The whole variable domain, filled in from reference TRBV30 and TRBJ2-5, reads SQTIHQWPATLVQPVGSPLSLECTVEGTSNPNLYWYRQAAGRGLQLLFYSVGIGQISSEVPQNLSASRPQDRQFILSSKKLLLSDSGFYLCAWSGAGLETQYFGPGTRLLVL.

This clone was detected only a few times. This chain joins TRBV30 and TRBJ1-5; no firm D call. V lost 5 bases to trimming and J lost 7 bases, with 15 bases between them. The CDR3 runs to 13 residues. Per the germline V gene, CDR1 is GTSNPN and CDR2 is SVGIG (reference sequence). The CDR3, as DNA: TGTGCCTGGGGCCCTCATCGGGAGCAGCCCCAGCATTTT. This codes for CAWGPHREQPQHF.

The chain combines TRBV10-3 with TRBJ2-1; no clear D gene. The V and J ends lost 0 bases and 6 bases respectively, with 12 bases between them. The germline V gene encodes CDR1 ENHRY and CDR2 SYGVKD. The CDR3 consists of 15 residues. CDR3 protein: CAISESGFVGNEQFF. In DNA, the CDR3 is TGTGCCATCAGTGAGTCGGGGTTTGTCGGCAATGAGCAGTTCTTC.

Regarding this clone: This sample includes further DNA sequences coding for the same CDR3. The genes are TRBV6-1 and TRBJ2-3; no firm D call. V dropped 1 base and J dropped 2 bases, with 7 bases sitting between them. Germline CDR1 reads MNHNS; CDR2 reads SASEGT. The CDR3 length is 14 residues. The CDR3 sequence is CASSEGRSTDTQYF. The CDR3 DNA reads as TGTGCCAGCAGTGAAGGCAGGTCCACAGATACGCAGTATTTT.

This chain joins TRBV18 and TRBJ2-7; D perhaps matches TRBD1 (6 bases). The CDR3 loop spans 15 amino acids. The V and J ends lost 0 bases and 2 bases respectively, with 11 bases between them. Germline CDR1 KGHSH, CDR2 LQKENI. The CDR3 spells CASSPPSRGPYEQYF. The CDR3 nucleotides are TGTGCCAGCTCACCACCTTCCAGGGGCCCCTACGAGCAGTACTTC.

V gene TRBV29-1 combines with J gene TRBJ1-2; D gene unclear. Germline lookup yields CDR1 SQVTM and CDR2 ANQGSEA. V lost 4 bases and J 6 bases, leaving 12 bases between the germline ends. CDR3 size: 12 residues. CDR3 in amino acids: CSVVGRVDGYTF. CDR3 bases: TGCAGCGTTGTCGGGAGAGTGGATGGCTACACCTTC.

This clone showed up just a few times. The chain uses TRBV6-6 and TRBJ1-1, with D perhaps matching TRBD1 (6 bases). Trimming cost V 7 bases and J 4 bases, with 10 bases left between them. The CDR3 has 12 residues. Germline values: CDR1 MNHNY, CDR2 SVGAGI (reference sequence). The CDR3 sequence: CASTTGTTEAFF. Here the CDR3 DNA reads TGTGCCAGCACCACAGGGACCACTGAAGCTTTCTTT.

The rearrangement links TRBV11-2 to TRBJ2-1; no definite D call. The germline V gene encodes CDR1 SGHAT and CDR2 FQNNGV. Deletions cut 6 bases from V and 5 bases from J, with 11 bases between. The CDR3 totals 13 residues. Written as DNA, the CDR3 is TGTGCCAGCAGACGGAATAGCCACAATGAGCAGTTCTTC. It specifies CASRRNSHNEQFF.

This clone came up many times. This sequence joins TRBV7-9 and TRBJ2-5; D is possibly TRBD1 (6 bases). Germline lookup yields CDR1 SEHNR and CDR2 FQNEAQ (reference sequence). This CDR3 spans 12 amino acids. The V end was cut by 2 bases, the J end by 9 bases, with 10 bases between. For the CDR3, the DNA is TGTGCCAGCAGCTTAAGTGAGGGGGCCCAGTACTTC. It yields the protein CASSLSEGAQYF.

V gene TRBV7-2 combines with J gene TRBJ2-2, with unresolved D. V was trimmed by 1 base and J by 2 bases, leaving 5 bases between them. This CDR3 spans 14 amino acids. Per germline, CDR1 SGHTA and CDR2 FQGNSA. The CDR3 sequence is CASSLVRNTGELFF. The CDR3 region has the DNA TGTGCCAGCAGCTTAGTTCGAAACACCGGGGAGCTGTTTTTT.

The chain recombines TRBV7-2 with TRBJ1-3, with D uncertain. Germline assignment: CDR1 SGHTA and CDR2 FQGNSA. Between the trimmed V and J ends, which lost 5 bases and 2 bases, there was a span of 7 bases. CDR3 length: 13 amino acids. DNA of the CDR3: TGTGCCAGCAGCCTGACAACTGGAAACACCATATATTTT. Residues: CASSLTTGNTIYF.

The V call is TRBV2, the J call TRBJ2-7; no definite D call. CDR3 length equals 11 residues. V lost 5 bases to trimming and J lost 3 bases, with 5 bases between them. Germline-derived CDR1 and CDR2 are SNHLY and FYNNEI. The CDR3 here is CASSSIYEQYF. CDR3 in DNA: TGTGCCAGCAGTTCGATCTACGAGCAGTACTTC.

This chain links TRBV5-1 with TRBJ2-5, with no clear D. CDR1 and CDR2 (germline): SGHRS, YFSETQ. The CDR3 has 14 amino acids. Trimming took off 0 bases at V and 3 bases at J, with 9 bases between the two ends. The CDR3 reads CASSLEGPKETQYF. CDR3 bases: TGCGCCAGCAGCTTGGAGGGCCCTAAAGAGACCCAGTACTTC.

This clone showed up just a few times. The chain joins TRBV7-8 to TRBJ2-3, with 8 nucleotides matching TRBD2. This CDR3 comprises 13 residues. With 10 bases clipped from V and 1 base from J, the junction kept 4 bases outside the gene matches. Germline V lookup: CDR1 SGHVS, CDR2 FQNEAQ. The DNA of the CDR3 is TGTGCCACCCGAGCGGGGGGCACAGATACGCAGTATTTT. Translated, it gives CATRAGGTDTQYF.

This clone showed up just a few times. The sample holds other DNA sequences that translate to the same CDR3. The CDR3 DNA sequence: TGTGCCAGCTCGCCAGACAGGGACTATGGCTACACCTTC. This sequence encodes CASSPDRDYGYTF. The V gene is TRBV18, the J gene TRBJ1-2; TRBD1 matches at 7 bases. This CDR3 is 13 amino acids long. V lost 6 bases, J lost 3 bases, and 4 bases stayed unmatched. Germline V gene data show CDR1 as KGHSH and CDR2 as LQKENI.